This entry lists 28 T cell receptor beta chains sequenced from one sample in a study of persistence of HIV-infected CD4 T cells. Sequencing used immunoSEQ version 4 in survey mode. Measured with immunoSEQ multiplex PCR; TCRdb has only the in-frame clones, and not every one. Here the sample spans about 30,000 clones, around 70% being singletons. An overlapping HIV-1 Gag peptide pool stimulated these cells at 0.95 to 1 ug/peptide/mL. Sorting selected CD4+ T cells upregulating both CD40 ligand and CD69. What these receptors recognize is not known. Specimen: CD4+ T cells sorted from PBMCs after approximately 19-hour stimulation, collected from a patient who received antiretroviral therapy. Receptors originate from an adult man with HIV who was CMV-seropositive.

This clone has just one count. The J gene is TRBJ2-7, the V gene TRBV7-6, with 12 nucleotides matching TRBD1. Germline lookup yields CDR1 SGHVS and CDR2 FNYEAQ. The CDR3 consists of 14 residues. V shed 5 bases and J 6 bases; nucleotides not matched to a gene: 5. The CDR3 nucleotides read TGTGCCAGCAGCAAGGGACAGGGGGCAGTCGAGCAGTACTTC. It encodes CASSKGQGAVEQYF.

This clone is medium-sized within its sample. V gene TRBV19 combines with J gene TRBJ1-3; D ambiguous. V lost 4 bases to trimming and J lost 0 bases, with 13 bases between them. The germline gives CDR1 LNHDA, CDR2 SQIVND (reference sequence). The CDR3 is made up of 16 amino acids. DNA of the CDR3: TGTGCCAGTAGTACGAGCGGGTGGAGCTCTGGAAACACCATATATTTT. This encodes CASSTSGWSSGNTIYF.

This clone came up once. The CDR3 region is CASSPPSGGVHEQYF. The CDR3 region has the DNA TGTGCCAGCTCACCACCCTCAGGGGGCGTCCACGAGCAGTACTTC. The chain carries TRBV18 and TRBJ2-7; 8 bases map to TRBD1. CDR3 length equals 15 residues. The V gene end was trimmed by 0 bases and the J gene end by 5 bases; junction bases not matched to a gene: 6. Germline V gives CDR1 KGHSH, CDR2 LQKENI.

This rearrangement joins TRBV6-5 to TRBJ1-1; TRBD1 agrees at 7 bases. The V gene's germline CDR1 is MNHEY and CDR2 SVGAGI. This CDR3 is built from 15 residues. With V trimmed by 6 bases and J by 11 bases, 18 bases remained unmatched. Written as DNA, the CDR3 is TGTGCCAGCAGCCGACGGGGGACAGACCGCCCGGGGGCTTTCTTT. Its protein product is CASSRRGTDRPGAFF.

CDR3 protein: CASSLIGRGLSTDTQYF. The CDR3 region has the DNA TGCGCCAGCAGCTTGATCGGCAGGGGGCTAAGCACAGATACGCAGTATTTT. The chain couples TRBV5-1 to TRBJ2-3, with 8 bases identical to TRBD1. CDR1 and CDR2 (germline): SGHRS, YFSETQ. Germline trimming cut 1 base from V and 0 bases from J; bases unmatched to any gene: 7. CDR3 size: 17 residues.

V usage is TRBV5-6 and J usage is TRBJ1-1, with TRBD1 identical over 12 bases. V shed 4 bases, J shed 8 bases, and the junction held 15 bases outside the gene matches. CDR1 and CDR2 from the germline V gene are SGHDT and YYEEEE. The length of the CDR3 is 17 residues. For the CDR3, the DNA is TGTGCCAGCAGCCCGAAACCCGGGACAGGGGGCCGGCGGGAAGCTTTCTTT. This sequence encodes CASSPKPGTGGRREAFF.

The chain couples TRBV19 to TRBJ1-5; 8 positions match TRBD1. Germline CDR1 and CDR2: LNHDA and SQIVND (reference sequence). The CDR3 totals 14 residues. The V gene end was trimmed by 7 bases and the J gene end by 4 bases; junction bases not matched to a gene: 6. Written as DNA, the CDR3 is TGTGCCAGTACCGCGGACAGGGCAAATCAGCCCCAGCATTTT. This encodes CASTADRANQPQHF.

The rearrangement links TRBV10-3 to TRBJ1-4; weak D call: TRBD1 (6 bases). CDR1 is ENHRY and CDR2 is SYGVKD in the germline V gene. V lost 11 bases to trimming and J lost 4 bases, with 17 bases between them. This CDR3 comprises 14 residues. The CDR3 loop reads CASRTDGGNEKLFF. CDR3 nucleotides: TGTGCCTCCAGGACAGACGGAGGTAATGAAAAACTGTTTTTT.

The table lists this clone with a few counts. The chain carries TRBV27 and TRBJ1-2; D not certain. Looked up from germline, CDR1 is MNHEY and CDR2 is SMNVEV (reference sequence). Trimming stripped 0 bases from V and 1 base from J, with 6 bases between. The CDR3 has 14 residues. The CDR3, as DNA: TGTGCCAGCAGTTTATCCGGTTATAACTATGGCTACACCTTC. As protein: CASSLSGYNYGYTF.

This clone occurred once. This chain links TRBV27 with TRBJ1-3, with D tentatively TRBD1 (6 bases). Germline lookup yields CDR1 MNHEY and CDR2 SMNVEV (reference sequence). V lost 3 bases and J lost 0, with 12 bases in between. The CDR3 totals 16 residues. CDR3 coding DNA: TGTGCCAGCAGTTTGGGACAACCATTCTCTGGAAACACCATATATTTT. Translated, it gives CASSLGQPFSGNTIYF.

The chain carries TRBV14 and TRBJ2-5, with 8 positions matching TRBD2. The CDR3 spans 13 residues. V shed 6 bases and J 10 bases; nucleotides not matched to a gene: 10. Germline V gene data show CDR1 as SGHDN and CDR2 as FVKESK. CDR3 coding DNA: TGTGCCAGCAGTCCGGGACTAGGGAGGGGCCAGTACTTC. It is translated as CASSPGLGRGQYF. Supplemented by reference TRBV14 and TRBJ2-5, the full variable domain reads EAGVTQFPSHSVIEKGQTVTLRCDPISGHDNLYWYRRVMGKEIKFLLHFVKESKQDESGMPNNRFLAERTGGTYSTLKVQPAELEDSGVYFCASSPGLGRGQYFGPGTRLLVL.

The chain recombines TRBV9 with TRBJ2-7; D tentatively reads TRBD1 or TRBD2 (6 bases each). V lost 0 bases and J lost 1, with 17 bases in between. This CDR3 spans 17 amino acids. CDR1 and CDR2 from the germline V gene are SGDLS and YYNGEE. CDR3 nucleotide sequence: TGTGCCAGCAGCGTAGGGTGGGTCAGGGGAGGTTCCTACGAGCAGTACTTC. Its translation is CASSVGWVRGGSYEQYF.

The rearrangement joins TRBV14 to TRBJ2-1, with 8 positions matching TRBD1. CDR3 length equals 15 residues. The trim removed 4 bases at V and 4 bases at J, leaving 6 bases unmatched. Germline V CDR1 and CDR2: SGHDN, FVKESK. CDR3 nucleotide sequence: TGTGCCAGCAGCCCGTCGGGACAGGCTTACAATGAGCAGTTCTTC. It encodes CASSPSGQAYNEQFF.

This chain connects TRBV15 to TRBJ1-5, with a tentative D call TRBD1 (6 bases). V was cut by 5 bases and J by 0 bases, with 11 bases left in between. The CDR3 consists of 15 residues. The germline V gene has CDR1 LNHNV and CDR2 YYDKDF (reference sequence). CDR3 DNA sequence: TGTGCCACCAGCGGGGGCGGGTCTAGCAATCAGCCCCAGCATTTT. Amino acids: CATSGGGSSNQPQHF. Full variable domain (missing parts from reference TRBV15 and TRBJ1-5): DAMVIQNPRYQVTQFGKPVTLSCSQTLNHNVMYWYQQKSSQAPKLLFHYYDKDFNNEADTPDNFQSRRPNTSFCFLDIRSPGLGDTAMYLCATSGGGSSNQPQHFGDGTRLSIL.

V usage is TRBV7-8 and J usage is TRBJ1-5; no reliable D call. The V and J ends lost 1 base and 2 bases respectively, with 6 bases between them. Germline CDR1 is SGHVS and CDR2 is FQNEAQ. The CDR3 consists of 14 residues. DNA of the CDR3: TGTGCCAGCAGCTTAGACATAGGCAATCAGCCCCAGCATTTT. Translated: CASSLDIGNQPQHF. Variable domain in full (rest from reference TRBV7-8 and TRBJ1-5): GAGVSQSPRYKVAKRGQDVALRCDPISGHVSLFWYQQALGQGPEFLTYFQNEAQLDKSGLPSDRFFAERPEGSVSTLKIQRTQQEDSAVYLCASSLDIGNQPQHFGDGTRLSIL.

V and J are TRBV4-1 and TRBJ1-5; D is perhaps TRBD1 (5 bases). The CDR3 covers 15 residues. Germline CDR1 MGHRA, CDR2 YSYEKL. The V gene lost 0 bases and the J gene lost 2 bases, with 8 bases spanning the gap. The CDR3 DNA is TGCGCCAGCAGCCAAGAGGGAGGGGGCAATCAGCCCCAGCATTTT. Amino acid sequence: CASSQEGGGNQPQHF.

The chain combines TRBV19 with TRBJ2-1; 12 bases fit TRBD2. The CDR3 totals 15 residues. Losses at the gene ends were 8 bases for V and 4 bases for J; bases not matched to a gene: 6. The germline V gene has CDR1 LNHDA and CDR2 SQIVND (reference sequence). In DNA form, the CDR3 reads TGTGCCAGTTCGGGGGGGACTAGCGGGTACAATGAGCAGTTCTTC. It encodes CASSGGTSGYNEQFF.

The chain is built from TRBV11-3 and TRBJ2-7; D unresolved. Germline CDR1 and CDR2: SGHNT and YENEEA. The CDR3 loop spans 13 amino acids. V was trimmed by 1 base and J by 6 bases, leaving 10 bases between them. CDR3 amino acids: CASSLGVLGEQYF. The CDR3 nucleotides are TGTGCCAGCAGCTTAGGGGTCTTGGGCGAGCAGTACTTC.

This clone was seen a few times. The J gene is TRBJ2-2, the V gene TRBV9; D may be TRBD2 (5 bases). CDR3 length: 16 residues. Trimming removed 4 bases at V and 3 bases at J, with 16 bases between. CDR1 and CDR2 from the germline V gene are SGDLS and YYNGEE. The CDR3 sequence is CASSFKRVPDTGELFF. CDR3 nucleotides: TGTGCCAGCAGCTTCAAGAGGGTGCCGGACACCGGGGAGCTGTTTTTT.

The chain uses TRBV6-6 and TRBJ1-1, with D unclear. V lost 7 bases and J 2 bases, leaving 14 bases between the germline ends. Per the germline V gene, CDR1 is MNHNY and CDR2 is SVGAGI (reference sequence). This CDR3 is 14 amino acids long. For the CDR3, the DNA is TGTGCCAGCACGGAAGAGGGATTTAACACTGAAGCTTTCTTT. Translating gives CASTEEGFNTEAFF.

The gene calls are TRBV28 and TRBJ1-5, with TRBD1 as a possible D gene (5 bases). V was pared by 5 bases and J by 0 bases, with 17 bases between. The CDR3 covers 17 residues. Germline CDR1 MDHEN, CDR2 SYDVKM. The CDR3 DNA follows: TGTGCCAGCAGTCCTGGGGCCGCGGGATATAGCAATCAGCCCCAGCATTTT. This sequence encodes CASSPGAAGYSNQPQHF.

The chain couples TRBV3-1 (or the pseudogene TRBV3-2) to TRBJ2-7; no clear D. V lost 4 bases, J lost 6 bases, and 10 bases lay in between. CDR1 and CDR2 from the germline V gene are LGHDT and YNNKEL (reference sequence). This CDR3 region has 12 residues. Written as DNA, the CDR3 is TGTGCCAGCAGCCTGAGGCGTGGCGAGCAGTACTTC. Translated, it gives CASSLRRGEQYF.

This chain's CDR3 is CASSRLMGPSSNQPQHF. The CDR3 DNA sequence: TGTGCCAGCAGTCGACTCATGGGACCGAGTAGCAATCAGCCCCAGCATTTT. The rearrangement uses TRBV6-6 and TRBJ1-5, with D tentatively TRBD1 (5 bases). V was cut by 5 bases and J by 0 bases, with 17 bases left in between. Germline CDR1 MNHNY, CDR2 SVGAGI (reference sequence). This CDR3 contains 17 residues.

By share of the sample, this clone is medium-sized. CDR3 in amino acids: CASSEEDGNYGYTF. The CDR3, as DNA: TGTGCCAGCAGTGAGGAGGACGGGAACTATGGCTACACCTTC. This chain joins TRBV6-1 and TRBJ1-2; D not resolved. The V end was cut by 3 bases, the J end by 2 bases, with 10 bases between. This CDR3 has 14 amino acids. CDR1 and CDR2 from the germline V gene are MNHNS and SASEGT.

The genes are TRBV7-9 and TRBJ2-2, with a tentative D call TRBD2 (7 bases). V lost 8 bases and J lost 1, with 17 bases in between. CDR3 length: 16 amino acids. The germline V gene has CDR1 SEHNR and CDR2 FQNEAQ (reference sequence). The CDR3 nucleotides are TGTGCCAGCTATAGGGGGGGAGTAGAGAACACCGGGGAGCTGTTTTTT. It encodes CASYRGGVENTGELFF. The complete variable domain, with remaining parts taken from reference TRBV7-9 and TRBJ2-2, reads DTGVSQNPRHKITKRGQNVTFRCDPISEHNRLYWYRQTLGQGPEFLTYFQNEAQLEKSRLLSDRFSAERPKGSFSTLEIQRTEQGDSAMYLCASYRGGVENTGELFFGEGSRLTVL.

J is TRBJ2-7 and V is TRBV20-1; tentative D call: TRBD1 (6 bases). From germline, CDR1 is DFQATT and CDR2 SNEGSKA (reference sequence). The length of the CDR3 is 11 residues. Trimming took off 6 bases at V and 12 bases at J, with 18 bases between the two ends. Here the CDR3 DNA reads TGCAGTGCCACTAGACAGGACCTGCGGTACTTC. It encodes CSATRQDLRYF.

This clone occurred once. V is TRBV6-5 and J is TRBJ2-3, with 7 bases identical to TRBD2. Germline V gives CDR1 MNHEY, CDR2 SVGAGI. This CDR3 has 13 amino acids. J was trimmed by 5 bases and V by 1 base; bases with no gene match: 0. DNA of the CDR3: TGTGCCAGCAGTTACTGGGGGGGAGATACGCAGTATTTT. Amino acids: CASSYWGGDTQYF.

The rearrangement uses TRBV27 and TRBJ1-1, with D possibly matching TRBD1 (6 bases). Trimming shortened V by 5 bases and J by 6 bases, and 19 bases separated the two germline ends. From germline, CDR1 is MNHEY and CDR2 SMNVEV (reference sequence). This CDR3 has 15 amino acids. The CDR3 coding sequence is TGTGCCAGCAGTCCCCGAAGGGGGGGGACCCCTGAAGCTTTCTTT. This sequence encodes CASSPRRGGTPEAFF.